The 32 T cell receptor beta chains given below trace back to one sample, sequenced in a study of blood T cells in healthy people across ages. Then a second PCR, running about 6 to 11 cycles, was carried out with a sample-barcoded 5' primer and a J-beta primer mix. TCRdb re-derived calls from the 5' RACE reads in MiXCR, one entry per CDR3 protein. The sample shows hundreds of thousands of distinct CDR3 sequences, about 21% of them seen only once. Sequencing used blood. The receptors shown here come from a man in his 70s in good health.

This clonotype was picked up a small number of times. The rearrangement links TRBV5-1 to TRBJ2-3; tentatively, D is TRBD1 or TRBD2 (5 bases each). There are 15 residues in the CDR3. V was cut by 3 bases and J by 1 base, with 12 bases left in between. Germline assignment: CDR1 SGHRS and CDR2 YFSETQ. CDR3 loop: CASSSRRDRTDTQYF. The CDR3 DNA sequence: TGCGCCAGCAGCTCGCGCCGGGACCGCACAGATACGCAGTATTTT. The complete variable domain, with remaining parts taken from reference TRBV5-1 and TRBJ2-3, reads KAGVTQTPRYLIKTRGQQVTLSCSPISGHRSVSWYQQTPGQGLQFLFEYFSETQRNKGNFPGRFSGRQFSNSRSEMNVSTLELGDSALYLCASSSRRDRTDTQYFGPGTRLTVL.

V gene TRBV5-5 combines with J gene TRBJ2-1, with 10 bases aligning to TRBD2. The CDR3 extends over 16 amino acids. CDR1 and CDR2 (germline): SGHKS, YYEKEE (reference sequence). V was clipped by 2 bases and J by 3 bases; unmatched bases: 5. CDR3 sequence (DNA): TGTGCCAGCAGCTTCTCCGGGACTAGCGTCTACAATGAGCAGTTCTTC. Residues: CASSFSGTSVYNEQFF.

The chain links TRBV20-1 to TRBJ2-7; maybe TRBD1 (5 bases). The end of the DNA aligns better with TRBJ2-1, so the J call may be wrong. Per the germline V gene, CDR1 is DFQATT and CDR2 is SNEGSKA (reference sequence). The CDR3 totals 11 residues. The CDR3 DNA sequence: TGCAGTGCGAGAAAGGGGAAAGAGCAGTTCTTC. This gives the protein CSARKGKEQFF.

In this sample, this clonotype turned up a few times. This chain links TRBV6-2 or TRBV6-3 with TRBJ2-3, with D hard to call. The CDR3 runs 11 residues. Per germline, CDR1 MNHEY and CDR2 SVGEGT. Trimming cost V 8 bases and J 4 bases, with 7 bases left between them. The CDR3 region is CASAIPDTQYF. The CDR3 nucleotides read TGTGCCAGCGCTATCCCAGATACGCAGTATTTT.

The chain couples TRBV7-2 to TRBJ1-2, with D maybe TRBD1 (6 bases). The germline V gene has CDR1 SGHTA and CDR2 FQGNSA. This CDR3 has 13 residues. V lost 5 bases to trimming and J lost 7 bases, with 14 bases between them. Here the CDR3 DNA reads TGTGCCAGCAGCCCAGGCAGGGGAGGTGGCTACACCTTC. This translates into CASSPGRGGGYTF.

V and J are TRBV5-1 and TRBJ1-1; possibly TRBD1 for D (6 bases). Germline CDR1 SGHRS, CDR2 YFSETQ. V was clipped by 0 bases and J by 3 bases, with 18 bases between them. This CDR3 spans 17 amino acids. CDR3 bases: TGCGCCAGCAGCTTGGCCCCCGGGGACACGGTATACACTGAAGCTTTCTTT. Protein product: CASSLAPGDTVYTEAFF.

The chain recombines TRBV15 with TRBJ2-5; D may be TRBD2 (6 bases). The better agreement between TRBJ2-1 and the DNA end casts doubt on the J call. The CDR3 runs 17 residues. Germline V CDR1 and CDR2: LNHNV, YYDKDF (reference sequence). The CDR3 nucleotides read TGTGCCACCAGCAGAGCAGGAACGGGAGTAATTGGGAGTGAGCAGTTCTTC. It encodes CATSRAGTGVIGSEQFF.

CDR3 region: CSALLARDSYNEQFF. DNA of the CDR3: TGCAGTGCCCTACTAGCGCGAGACTCCTACAATGAGCAGTTCTTC. The chain combines TRBV20-1 with TRBJ2-1, with 7 bases matching TRBD2. The CDR3 extends over 15 amino acids. Unmatched junction bases numbered 8, after V lost 6 bases and J lost 0 bases. Germline loops: CDR1 DFQATT, CDR2 SNEGSKA (reference sequence).

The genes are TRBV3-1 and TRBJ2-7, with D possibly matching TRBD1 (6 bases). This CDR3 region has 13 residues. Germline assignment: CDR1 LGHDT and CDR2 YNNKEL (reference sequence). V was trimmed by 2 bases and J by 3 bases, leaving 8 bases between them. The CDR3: CASSQRQDYEQYF. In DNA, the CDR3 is TGTGCCAGCAGCCAAAGACAGGACTACGAGCAGTACTTC.

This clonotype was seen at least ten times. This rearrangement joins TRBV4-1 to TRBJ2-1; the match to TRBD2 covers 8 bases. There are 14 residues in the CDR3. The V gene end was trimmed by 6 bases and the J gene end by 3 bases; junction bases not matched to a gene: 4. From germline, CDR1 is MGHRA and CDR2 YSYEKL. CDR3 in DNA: TGCGCCAGCAGGGGACTAGGGGTCTACAATGAGCAGTTCTTC. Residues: CASRGLGVYNEQFF.

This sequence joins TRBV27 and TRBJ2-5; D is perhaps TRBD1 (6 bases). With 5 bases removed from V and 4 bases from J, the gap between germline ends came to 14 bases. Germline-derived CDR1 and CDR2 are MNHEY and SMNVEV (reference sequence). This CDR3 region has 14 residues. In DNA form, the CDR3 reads TGTGCCAGCAGTAAACAGGGTTTACGAGAGACCCAGTACTTC. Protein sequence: CASSKQGLRETQYF.

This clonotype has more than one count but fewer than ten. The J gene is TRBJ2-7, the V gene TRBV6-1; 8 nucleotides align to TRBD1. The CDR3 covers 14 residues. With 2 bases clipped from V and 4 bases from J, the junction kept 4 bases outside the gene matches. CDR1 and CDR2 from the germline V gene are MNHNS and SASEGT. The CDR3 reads CASSEQGAAYEQYF. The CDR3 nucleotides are TGTGCCAGCAGTGAACAGGGGGCAGCATACGAGCAGTACTTC.

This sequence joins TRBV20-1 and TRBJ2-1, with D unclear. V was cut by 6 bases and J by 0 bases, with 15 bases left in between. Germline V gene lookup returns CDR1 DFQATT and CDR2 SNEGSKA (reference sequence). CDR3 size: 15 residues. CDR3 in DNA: TGCAGTGCCATTATAGCCATCAGCTCCTACAATGAGCAGTTCTTC. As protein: CSAIIAISSYNEQFF.

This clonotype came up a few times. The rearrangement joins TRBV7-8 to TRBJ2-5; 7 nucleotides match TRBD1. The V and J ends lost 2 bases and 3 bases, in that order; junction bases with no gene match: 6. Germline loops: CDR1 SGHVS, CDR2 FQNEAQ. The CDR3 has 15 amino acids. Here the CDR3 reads CASSLIRQGEETQYF. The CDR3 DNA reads TGTGCCAGCAGCTTAATCCGACAGGGTGAAGAGACCCAGTACTTC.

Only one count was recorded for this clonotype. The CDR3 reads CAISDSSGTQYF. The DNA of the CDR3 is TGTGCCATCAGTGATTCGTCGGGTACGCAGTATTTT. V is TRBV10-3 and J is TRBJ2-3; D is unclear. The CDR3 runs 12 residues. Trimming shortened V by 3 bases and J by 8 bases, and 9 bases separated the two germline ends. Germline values: CDR1 ENHRY, CDR2 SYGVKD.

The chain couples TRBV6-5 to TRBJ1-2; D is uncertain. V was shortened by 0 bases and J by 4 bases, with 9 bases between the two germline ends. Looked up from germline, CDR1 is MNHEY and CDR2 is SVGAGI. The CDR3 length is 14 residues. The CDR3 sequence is CASSYSAESYGYTF. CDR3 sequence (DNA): TGTGCCAGCAGTTACTCCGCGGAGAGCTATGGCTACACCTTC.

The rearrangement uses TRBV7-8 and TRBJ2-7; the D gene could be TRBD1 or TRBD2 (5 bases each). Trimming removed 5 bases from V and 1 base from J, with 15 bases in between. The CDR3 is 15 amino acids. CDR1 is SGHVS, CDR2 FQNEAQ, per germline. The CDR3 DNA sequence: TGTGCCAGCAGCGGACGGGGCGGGTTTTCCTACGAGCAGTACTTC. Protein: CASSGRGGFSYEQYF. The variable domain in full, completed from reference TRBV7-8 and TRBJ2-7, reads GAGVSQSPRYKVAKRGQDVALRCDPISGHVSLFWYQQALGQGPEFLTYFQNEAQLDKSGLPSDRFFAERPEGSVSTLKIQRTQQEDSAVYLCASSGRGGFSYEQYFGPGTRLTVT.

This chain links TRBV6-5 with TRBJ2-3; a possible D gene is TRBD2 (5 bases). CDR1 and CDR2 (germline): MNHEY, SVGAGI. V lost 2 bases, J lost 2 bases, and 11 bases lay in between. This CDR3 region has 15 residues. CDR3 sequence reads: CASSYKGLVTDTQYF. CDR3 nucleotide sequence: TGTGCCAGCAGTTACAAAGGACTGGTCACAGATACGCAGTATTTT.

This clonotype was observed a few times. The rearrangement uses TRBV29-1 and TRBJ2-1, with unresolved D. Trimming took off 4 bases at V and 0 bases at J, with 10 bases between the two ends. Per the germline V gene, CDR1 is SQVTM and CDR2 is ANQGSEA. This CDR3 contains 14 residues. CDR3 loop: CSVVGSYSYNEQFF. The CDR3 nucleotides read TGCAGCGTTGTTGGTAGCTACTCCTACAATGAGCAGTTCTTC.

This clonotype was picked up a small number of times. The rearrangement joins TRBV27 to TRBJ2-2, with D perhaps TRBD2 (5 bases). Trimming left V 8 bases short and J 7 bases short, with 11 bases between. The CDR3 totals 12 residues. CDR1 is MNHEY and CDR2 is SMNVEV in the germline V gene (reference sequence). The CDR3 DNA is TGTGCCAGCGGTACGGGATTCGGGGAGCTGTTTTTT. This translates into CASGTGFGELFF.

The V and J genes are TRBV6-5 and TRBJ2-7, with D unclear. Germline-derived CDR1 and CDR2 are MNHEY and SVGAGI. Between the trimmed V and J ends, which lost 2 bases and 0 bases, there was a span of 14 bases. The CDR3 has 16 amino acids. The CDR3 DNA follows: TGTGCCAGCAGTTACGGTCTCGGGCGCCACTCCTACGAGCAGTACTTC. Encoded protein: CASSYGLGRHSYEQYF.

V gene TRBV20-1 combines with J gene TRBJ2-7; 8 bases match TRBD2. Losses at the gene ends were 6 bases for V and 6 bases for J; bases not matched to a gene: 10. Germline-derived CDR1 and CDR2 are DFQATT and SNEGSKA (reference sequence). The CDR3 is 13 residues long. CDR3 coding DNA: TGCAGTGCCCCGGGACTAGGTGCCGTCGAGCAGTACTTC. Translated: CSAPGLGAVEQYF.

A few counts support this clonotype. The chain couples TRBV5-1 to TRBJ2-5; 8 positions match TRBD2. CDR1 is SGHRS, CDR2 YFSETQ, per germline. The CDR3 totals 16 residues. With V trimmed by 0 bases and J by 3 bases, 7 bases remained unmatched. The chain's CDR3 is CASSLDAISGEETQYF. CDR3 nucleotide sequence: TGCGCCAGCAGCTTGGATGCGATTAGCGGGGAAGAGACCCAGTACTTC. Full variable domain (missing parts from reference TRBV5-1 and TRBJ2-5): KAGVTQTPRYLIKTRGQQVTLSCSPISGHRSVSWYQQTPGQGLQFLFEYFSETQRNKGNFPGRFSGRQFSNSRSEMNVSTLELGDSALYLCASSLDAISGEETQYFGPGTRLLVL.

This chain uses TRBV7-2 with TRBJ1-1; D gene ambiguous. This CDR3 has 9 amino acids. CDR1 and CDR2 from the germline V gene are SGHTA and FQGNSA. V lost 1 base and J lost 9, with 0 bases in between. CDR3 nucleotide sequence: TGTGCCAGCAGCTTAGAAGCTTTCTTT. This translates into CASSLEAFF.

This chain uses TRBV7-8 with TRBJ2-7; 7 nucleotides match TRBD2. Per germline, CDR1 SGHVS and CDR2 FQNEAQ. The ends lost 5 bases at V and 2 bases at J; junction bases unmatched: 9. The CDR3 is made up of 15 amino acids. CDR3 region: CASSPRGGVAYEQYF. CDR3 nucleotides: TGTGCCAGCAGCCCCCGTGGGGGGGTGGCCTACGAGCAGTACTTC.

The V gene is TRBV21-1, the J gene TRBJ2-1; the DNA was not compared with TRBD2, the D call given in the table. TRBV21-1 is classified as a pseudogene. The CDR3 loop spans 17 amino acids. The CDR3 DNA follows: TGTGCCAGCAGCACCCGCCTTCTAGCGGGAGTACCCCATGAGCAGTTCTTC. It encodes CASSTRLLAGVPHEQFF.

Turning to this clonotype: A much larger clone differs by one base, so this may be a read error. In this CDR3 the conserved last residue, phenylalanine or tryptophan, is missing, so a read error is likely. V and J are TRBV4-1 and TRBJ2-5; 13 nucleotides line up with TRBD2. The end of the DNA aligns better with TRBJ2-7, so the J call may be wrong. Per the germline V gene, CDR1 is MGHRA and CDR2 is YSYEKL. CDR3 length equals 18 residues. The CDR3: CASSQLVPGLAGDHEQYL. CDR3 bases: TGCGCCAGCAGCCAGCTAGTCCCTGGACTAGCGGGAGACCACGAGCAGTACCTC.

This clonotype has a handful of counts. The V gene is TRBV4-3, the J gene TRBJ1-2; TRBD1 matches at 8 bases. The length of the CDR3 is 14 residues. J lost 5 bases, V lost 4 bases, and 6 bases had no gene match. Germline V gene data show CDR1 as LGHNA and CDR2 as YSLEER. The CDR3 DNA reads TGCGCCAGCAGCCCTTCAGGGGGCGGTTATGGCTACACCTTC. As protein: CASSPSGGGYGYTF.

CDR3 DNA: TGTGCCACCGCTCCTGAGGGACCTCCCTACGAGCAGTACTTC. The encoded protein is CATAPEGPPYEQYF. The V call is TRBV12-3 or TRBV12-4, the J call TRBJ2-7; D tentatively reads TRBD1 or TRBD2 (5 bases each). With 10 bases removed from V and 2 bases from J, the gap between germline ends came to 18 bases. The CDR3 contains 14 residues.

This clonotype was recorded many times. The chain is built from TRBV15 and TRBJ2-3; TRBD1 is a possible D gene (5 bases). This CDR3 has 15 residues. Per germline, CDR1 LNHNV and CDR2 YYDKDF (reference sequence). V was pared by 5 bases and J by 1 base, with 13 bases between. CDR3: CATSAQDSRTDTQYF. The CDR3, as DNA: TGTGCCACCAGCGCACAGGATTCTCGCACAGATACGCAGTATTTT.

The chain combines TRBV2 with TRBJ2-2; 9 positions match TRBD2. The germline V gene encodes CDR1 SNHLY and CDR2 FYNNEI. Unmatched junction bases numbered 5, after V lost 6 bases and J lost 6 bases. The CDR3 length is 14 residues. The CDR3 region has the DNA TGTGCCAGCAGAGTAGCGGGAGCGGCCGGGGAGCTGTTTTTT. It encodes CASRVAGAAGELFF.

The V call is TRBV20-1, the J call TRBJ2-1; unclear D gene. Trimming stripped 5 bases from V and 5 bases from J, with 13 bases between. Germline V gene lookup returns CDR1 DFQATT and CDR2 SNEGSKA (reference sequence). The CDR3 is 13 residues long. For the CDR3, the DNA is TGCAGTGCTGACTCCGGACGGGACAATGAGCAGTTCTTC. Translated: CSADSGRDNEQFF.